This T cell receptor (beta chain) derives from a study of T-cell memory formation after mild COVID-19. Whole-study context: There were largely donor-specific TCR clusters.

This clonotype occurred a few times. V was trimmed by 4 bases and J by 15 bases, leaving 13 bases between them. The length of the CDR3 is 11 residues. Libraries for TCRalpha and TCRbeta carried sample barcodes and unique molecular identifiers via 5'RACE. TCRdb independently ran MiXCR on the 5' RACE reads; one entry per CDR3 protein. The sample records some 440,000 distinct CDR3 sequences, around a quarter being singletons. The chain recombines TRBV12-3 or TRBV12-4 with TRBJ1-3; D is perhaps TRBD1 (5 bases). The sequencing input was PBMCs or a T cell subset sorted from them (not recorded which). This receptor was taken from an adult woman who had mild COVID-19 (a few samples of this study predate the infection). Cell type and time point are not known. DNA of the CDR3: TGTGCCAGCAGTTCTGGGGCCGCGTCATATTTT. Translating gives CASSSGAASYF.